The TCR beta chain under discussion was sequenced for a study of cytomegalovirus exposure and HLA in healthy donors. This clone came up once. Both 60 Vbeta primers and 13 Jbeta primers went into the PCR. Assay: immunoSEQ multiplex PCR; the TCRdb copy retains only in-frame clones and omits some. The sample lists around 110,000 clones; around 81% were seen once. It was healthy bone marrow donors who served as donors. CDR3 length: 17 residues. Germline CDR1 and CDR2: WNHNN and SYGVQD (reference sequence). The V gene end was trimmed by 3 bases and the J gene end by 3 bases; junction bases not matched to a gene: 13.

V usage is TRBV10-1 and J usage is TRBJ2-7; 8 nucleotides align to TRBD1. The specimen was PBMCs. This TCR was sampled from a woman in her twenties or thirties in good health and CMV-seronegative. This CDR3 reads CASSDGLGGTGIYEQYF. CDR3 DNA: TGCGCCAGCAGTGACGGTCTCGGCGGGACAGGAATCTACGAGCAGTACTTC.